The entry below gives a single T cell receptor beta chain sequence along with its context. RNA, at about 0.45 to 1 ug, was reverse transcribed with random hexamers. TCRdb redid the calling of the immunoSEQ multiplex PCR reads with MiXCR, one entry per CDR3 protein. This sample yields some 400,000 distinct CDR3 sequences, of which roughly 85% are seen a single time; about 0.12% belongs to the top ten. The sample originates from a study of CD8 T cells in Susac syndrome. The CDR3 extends over 18 amino acids. V was clipped by 10 bases and J by 3 bases; unmatched bases: 13. This chain uses TRBV12-3 or TRBV12-4 with TRBJ2-3, with TRBD2 matching over 16 bases. The receptor was derived from a human donor with multiple sclerosis. Material for sequencing was CD8+ T cells from PBMCs. CDR3 nucleotide sequence: TGTGCCATCGGGACTAGCGGGAGGGCCAACGGTAGTACAGATACGCAGTATTTT. It is translated as CAIGTSGRANGSTDTQYF.